This T cell receptor beta chain was sequenced during a study of shared clonotypes between healthy human individuals. The method was immunoSEQ multiplex PCR; TCRdb's version includes in-frame clones alone and lacks a portion of them. The repertoire holds under 150,000 clones, about two thirds seen once, with around 23% in the top ten. The germline V gene has CDR1 MNHEY and CDR2 SVGAGI. CDR3 size: 11 residues. V was pared by 7 bases and J by 2 bases, with 4 bases between. As to this clone: A much larger clone differs by one base, so this may be a read error.

The receptor comes from a woman aged 25 to 39 in good health. The rearrangement links TRBV6-5 to TRBJ2-3; D not certain. The specimen was memory CD8+ T cells sorted from blood. Subset given: CD45RO+ cells pooled with CCR7-negative TemRA cells. CDR3 residues: CASTNTDTQYF. The CDR3 DNA is TGTGCCAGCACAAACACAGATACGCAGTATTTT.